The 27 T cell receptor beta chains reported below all come from one sample, sequenced in a study of T cell clonality in common variable immunodeficiency. The method was immunoSEQ multiplex PCR; TCRdb's version includes in-frame clones alone and lacks a portion of them. Recorded here are under 65,000 clones, with no singletons, and the ten leading clones hold under 0.9%. Specimen: peripheral blood mononuclear cells. The receptors originated from a person aged 18 to 69 in good health.

This clone was seen many times. The read ends 3 residues before the CDR3 terminus; that terminus is restored from the germline J gene. The chain has TRBV5-1 and TRBJ2-1; D is possibly TRBD2 (6 bases). The CDR3 is made up of 15 amino acids. Germline V gene data show CDR1 as SGHRS and CDR2 as YFSETQ. V was clipped by 2 bases and J by 0 bases, with 9 bases between them. The CDR3 DNA, read in part, is TGCGCCAGCAGCTTTAGCGGAAGCTCCTACAATGAG. Translated: CASSFSGSSYNE. The entire CDR3 protein is CASSFSGSSYNEQFF. Supplemented by reference TRBV5-1 and TRBJ2-1, the full variable domain reads KAGVTQTPRYLIKTRGQQVTLSCSPISGHRSVSWYQQTPGQGLQFLFEYFSETQRNKGNFPGRFSGRQFSNSRSEMNVSTLELGDSALYLCASSFSGSSYNEQFFGPGTRLTVL.

This clone was counted at least ten times. The read stops 3 residues short of the end of the CDR3; the missing end is completed from the germline J gene. The chain uses TRBV2 and TRBJ2-5; TRBD2 aligns across 15 bases. The germline V gene encodes CDR1 SNHLY and CDR2 FYNNEI. The CDR3 runs to 15 residues. Trimming cost V 6 bases and J 2 bases; bases outside gene matches: 1. CDR3: CASRGLAGGQETQYF. The CDR3 bases that were read are TGTGCCAGCAGGGGACTAGCGGGGGGACAAGAGACC.

With respect to this clone: The read is 3 residues too short to cover the CDR3 end, so that end is filled in from the germline J gene. J is TRBJ2-5 and V is TRBV5-4; 12 bases align to TRBD1. The CDR3 consists of 16 residues. CDR1 and CDR2 (germline): SGHNT, YYREEE (reference sequence). The CDR3 spells CASSRPGQGATDTQYF. CDR3 DNA, as far as it was read: TGTGCCAGCAGTAGACCGGGACAGGGGGCCACAGATACC.

For this clone: The read ends 3 residues before the CDR3 terminus; that terminus is restored from the germline J gene. The rearrangement uses TRBV2 and TRBJ1-5, with D perhaps matching TRBD1 (6 bases). The CDR3 extends over 13 amino acids. Trimming left V 6 bases short and J 4 bases short, with 10 bases between. Germline V CDR1 and CDR2: SNHLY, FYNNEI. CDR3 residues: CASSRQVNQPQHF. The CDR3 DNA, read in part, is TGTGCCAGCAGCCGACAGGTGAATCAGCCC.

Many counts were recorded for this clone. An end of the junction does not agree with germline; a read error may underlie this. CDR3 sequence: CASSHGGPSSNEQYF. The DNA read from the CDR3 is TGCGCCAGCAGTCACGGGGGTCCATCCTCCAACGAG. The V gene is TRBV10-1, the J gene TRBJ2-7, with D perhaps TRBD2 (6 bases). The CDR3 extends 3 residues past the end of the read, so its final part is completed from the germline J gene. This CDR3 is 15 amino acids long. The V gene's germline CDR1 is WNHNN and CDR2 SYGVQD (reference sequence).

This clone was seen at least ten times. Coverage ceases 3 residues before the CDR3 finishes, and the germline J gene fills in the end. This chain links TRBV5-4 with TRBJ1-1; the match to TRBD1 covers 7 bases. Per germline, CDR1 SGHNT and CDR2 YYREEE (reference sequence). The CDR3 totals 16 residues. The V segment lost 5 bases and the J segment 0 bases; nucleotides outside the gene matches: 10. CDR3: CASRPAGTAMNTEAFF. The covered CDR3 bases are TGTGCCAGCAGGCCGGCCGGGACAGCCATGAACACTGAA.

The sample holds many counts of this clone. The missing CDR3 end, 3 residues past where the read stops, is filled in from the germline J gene. The chain recombines TRBV20-1 with TRBJ2-2; a possible D gene is TRBD2 (6 bases). This CDR3 comprises 12 residues. In germline, CDR1 is DFQATT, CDR2 SNEGSKA (reference sequence). The ends were cut back, 5 bases at V and 6 bases at J, with 10 bases in the middle. CDR3 amino acids: CSAGRLAGELFF. The sequenced part of the CDR3 DNA is TGCAGTGCTGGTAGACTAGCCGGGGAG.

This clone was seen repeatedly, ten times or more. The DNA ends 3 residues before the CDR3 does, and the rest of the CDR3 is filled in from the germline J gene. The chain carries TRBV20-1 and TRBJ2-7; 12 bases are a match to TRBD2. After removal of 0 bases from V and 2 bases from J, the junction contained 8 bases not matched to a gene. Looked up from germline, CDR1 is DFQATT and CDR2 is SNEGSKA (reference sequence). The CDR3 loop spans 17 amino acids. CDR3: CSARDLGLAGNAYEQYF. The sequenced CDR3 bases are TGCAGTGCTAGAGACCTCGGACTAGCGGGAAATGCCTACGAG.

This clone appeared many times. Coverage ceases 3 residues before the CDR3 finishes, and the germline J gene fills in the end. The chain couples TRBV20-1 to TRBJ2-3; 7 bases are a match to TRBD2. The CDR3 runs 14 residues. Looked up from germline, CDR1 is DFQATT and CDR2 is SNEGSKA (reference sequence). The CDR3 DNA, read in part, is TGCAGTGCTAGAGGGTGGGACTACCAAGAGACG. The encoded protein is CSARGWDYQET. The full CDR3 sequence reads CSARGWDYQETQYF.

This clone came up many times. The read halts 3 residues ahead of the CDR3 end, with the missing end drawn from the germline J gene. The chain employs TRBV6-4 and TRBJ2-3; 11 bases agree with TRBD2. This CDR3 spans 16 amino acids. The J segment lost 4 bases and the V segment lost 0 bases, leaving 3 bases of the junction unmatched. CDR1 and CDR2 from the germline V gene are MRHNA and SNTAGT. CDR3 DNA, as far as it was read: TGTGCCAGCAGTGACTCTAGCGGGGGGGCTCCAGATACG. Protein product: CASSDSSGGAPDT. The CDR3 reads in full as CASSDSSGGAPDTQYF.

This clone appeared many times. The read finishes 3 residues shy of the CDR3 end, and the germline J gene is used to complete it. This rearrangement joins TRBV7-9 to TRBJ1-1; tentative D call: TRBD1 (6 bases). This CDR3 contains 14 residues. Germline V gives CDR1 SEHNR, CDR2 FQNEAQ (reference sequence). CDR3 bases read: TGTGCCAGCAGCTTAAACAGGGAAAGTACCGGA. Its translation is CASSLNRESTG. From start to end, the CDR3 is CASSLNRESTGAFF.

This clone was counted ten times or more. Sequencing ends 3 residues short of the CDR3 end; the germline J gene provides the rest. V and J are TRBV6-2 or TRBV6-3 and TRBJ2-6, with D perhaps matching TRBD1 (6 bases). The V end lost 5 bases, the J end lost 4 bases, and 9 bases lay between the germline ends. The CDR3 runs 14 residues. Per the germline V gene, CDR1 is MNHEY and CDR2 is SVGEGT. Partial CDR3 DNA: TGTGCCAGCAGTGGGGGCACCGGGGCCAACGTC. It is translated as CASSGGTGANV. The whole CDR3 is CASSGGTGANVLTF.

This CDR3 is CASSVDAGVNQPQHF. CDR3 DNA (partial): TGTGCCAGCAGCGTCGACGCGGGGGTTAATCAGCCC. V gene TRBV7-8 combines with J gene TRBJ1-5, with D maybe TRBD1 (5 bases). The CDR3 goes on 3 residues after the read ends, and that part is filled in from the germline J gene. The CDR3 is 15 amino acids. Per germline, CDR1 SGHVS and CDR2 FQNEAQ. V gave up 5 bases and J gave up 4 bases, with 15 bases separating them. Combining the CDR3 with reference TRBV7-8 and TRBJ1-5 gives the whole variable domain GAGVSQSPRYKVAKRGQDVALRCDPISGHVSLFWYQQALGQGPEFLTYFQNEAQLDKSGLPSDRFFAERPEGSVSTLKIQRTQQEDSAVYLCASSVDAGVNQPQHFGDGTRLSIL.

This clone has a count of ten or more. The read terminates 3 residues ahead of where the CDR3 ends, so the germline J gene completes it. V and J are TRBV3-1 (or the pseudogene TRBV3-2) and TRBJ2-5, with 10 bases identical to TRBD2. Germline-derived CDR1 and CDR2 are LGHDT and YNNKEL (reference sequence). This CDR3 comprises 15 residues. V shed 2 bases, J shed 5 bases, and the junction held 5 bases outside the gene matches. Partial CDR3 DNA: TGTGCCAGCAGCCAAAATCGACTAGCGGGTGAGACC. As protein: CASSQNRLAGET. The whole CDR3 region reads CASSQNRLAGETQYF.

This clone occurred many times. The sequenced fragment ends 3 residues before the CDR3 boundary, so the rest is inferred from the germline J gene. J is TRBJ1-1 and V is TRBV29-1, with TRBD1 as a possible D gene (6 bases). Germline CDR1 SQVTM, CDR2 ANQGSEA. Trimming took off 6 bases at V and 5 bases at J, with 13 bases between the two ends. This CDR3 region has 12 residues. CDR3 sequence: CSVKDRWTEAFF. The part of the CDR3 DNA that was read is TGCAGCGTGAAAGACAGGTGGACTGAA. Full variable domain (remainder filled in from reference TRBV29-1 and TRBJ1-1): SAVISQKPSRDICQRGTSLTIQCQVDSQVTMMFWYRQQPGQSLTLIATANQGSEATYESGFVIDKFPISRPNLTFSTLTVSNMSPEDSSIYLCSVKDRWTEAFFGQGTRLTVV.

In its sample, this clone was seen a few times. The CDR3 end is not reached by the read, which stops 3 residues before it; the germline J gene fills it in. The V gene is TRBV18, the J gene TRBJ1-1, with D perhaps TRBD1 (5 bases). The V gene lost 3 bases and the J gene lost 2 bases, with 16 bases spanning the gap. Germline CDR1 KGHSH, CDR2 LQKENI. The CDR3 is 16 residues long. CDR3 DNA (partial): TGTGCCAGCTCACCGACCGGAAGGGGCGGAAACACTGAA. The encoded protein is CASSPTGRGGNTE. The whole CDR3 protein is CASSPTGRGGNTEAFF.

This clone was observed at least ten times. With the read ending 3 residues before the CDR3 end, the germline J gene is used to fill in that end. This chain joins TRBV6-2 or TRBV6-3 and TRBJ2-2, with TRBD1 identical over 10 bases. The germline gives CDR1 MNHEY, CDR2 SVGEGT. The ends lost 6 bases at V and 1 base at J; junction bases unmatched: 5. The CDR3 contains 16 residues. CDR3 DNA (partial): TGTGCCAGCAGGGGACAGGGGCCGCGGAACACCGGGGAG. It encodes CASRGQGPRNTGE. The full-length CDR3 reads as CASRGQGPRNTGELFF.

This clone appeared many times. The sequenced fragment ends 3 residues before the CDR3 boundary, so the rest is inferred from the germline J gene. The V and J genes are TRBV11-1 and TRBJ2-5; D call uncertain. The CDR3 consists of 13 residues. The V gene lost 1 base and the J gene lost 4 bases, with 7 bases spanning the gap. Germline CDR1 reads SGHAT; CDR2 reads FQDESV (reference sequence). The sequenced part of the CDR3 DNA is TGTGCCAGCAGCTTAGGGCTCAGAGAGACC. This encodes CASSLGLRET. In full, the CDR3 is CASSLGLRETQYF.

This clone was picked up many times. The read ends 3 residues before the CDR3 terminus; that terminus is restored from the germline J gene. J is TRBJ2-1 and V is TRBV20-1; 7 bases align to TRBD2. Germline lookup yields CDR1 DFQATT and CDR2 SNEGSKA (reference sequence). V was pared by 5 bases and J by 6 bases, with 7 bases of the junction left unmatched. The CDR3 is 13 residues long. CDR3 bases read: TGCAGTGCTGCCGGGACTAATCGCAATGAG. It specifies CSAAGTNRNE. In full, the CDR3 is CSAAGTNRNEQFF.

There are a few counts of this clone. The read gets to within 3 residues of the CDR3 end, and the germline J gene fills in the rest. V usage is TRBV19 and J usage is TRBJ1-5; D ambiguous. The germline CDR1 and CDR2 sequences are LNHDA and SQIVND (reference sequence). The V and J ends lost 4 bases and 9 bases respectively, with 19 bases between them. This CDR3 spans 15 amino acids. The CDR3 spells CASSTDDWRDGPQHF. The CDR3 bases that were read are TGTGCCAGTAGTACTGATGACTGGCGCGATGGGCCC.

In this sample, this clone turned up many times. The read ends 3 residues early relative to the CDR3; the germline J gene fills the gap. The rearrangement joins TRBV7-9 to TRBJ2-2; D might be TRBD2 (6 bases). V lost 4 bases to trimming and J lost 7 bases, with 10 bases between them. The germline V gene encodes CDR1 SEHNR and CDR2 FQNEAQ (reference sequence). This CDR3 contains 13 residues. CDR3 residues: CASSWGERGELFF. The DNA read from the CDR3 is TGTGCCAGCAGCTGGGGGGAGCGCGGGGAG.

This clone was detected only a few times. The read ends 3 residues before the CDR3 terminus; that terminus is restored from the germline J gene. The genes are TRBV7-9 and TRBJ1-2; D gene unclear. Per germline, CDR1 SEHNR and CDR2 FQNEAQ (reference sequence). The CDR3 has 12 amino acids. The DNA read from the CDR3 is TGTGCCAGCAGCCATCCTTACAATGAC. It codes for CASSHPYND. The entire CDR3 protein is CASSHPYNDYTF.

This clone was observed at least ten times. The read finishes 3 residues shy of the CDR3 end, and the germline J gene is used to complete it. This chain joins TRBV5-6 and TRBJ1-2; D call uncertain. With 0 bases removed from V and 2 bases from J, the gap between germline ends came to 8 bases. CDR1 and CDR2 (germline): SGHDT, YYEEEE. This CDR3 comprises 14 residues. The CDR3 bases that were read are TGTGCCAGCAGCTTGGAGAGCTTAAACTATGGC. As protein: CASSLESLNYG. In full, the CDR3 reads CASSLESLNYGYTF.

This clone was recorded many times. The CDR3 is cut off 3 residues early in the read; its end comes from the germline J gene. The chain is built from TRBV7-9 and TRBJ2-2, with D possibly being TRBD1 (5 bases). Per the germline V gene, CDR1 is SEHNR and CDR2 is FQNEAQ (reference sequence). The CDR3 loop spans 15 amino acids. Between the trimmed V and J ends, which lost 5 bases and 2 bases, there was a span of 12 bases. The covered CDR3 bases are TGTGCCAGCAGCCCAAATAGGGGAAACACCGGGGAG. Translation: CASSPNRGNTGE. The full CDR3 protein reads CASSPNRGNTGELFF.

This clone was seen many times. The CDR3 end lies 3 residues beyond the end of the read and is filled in from the germline J gene. The chain carries TRBV10-3 and TRBJ2-2; TRBD1 aligns across 7 bases. Germline V gene data show CDR1 as ENHRY and CDR2 as SYGVKD. This CDR3 spans 16 amino acids. Trimming took 6 bases from V and 4 from J; bases not matched to a gene: 11. The CDR3 reads CAIRERGQAGTGELFF. The part of the CDR3 DNA that was read is TGTGCCATCAGGGAAAGAGGACAGGCGGGCACCGGGGAG.

This clone was recorded many times. From the germline J gene comes the end of the CDR3, since the read stops 3 residues before it. The J gene is TRBJ2-2, the V gene TRBV5-1, with 9 bases aligning to TRBD2. This CDR3 region has 18 residues. V lost 4 bases to trimming and J lost 1 base; unmatched junction nucleotides: 11. Germline V gene sequence: CDR1 SGHRS, CDR2 YFSETQ. The DNA read from the CDR3 is TGCGCCAGCAGCCCGGCCTTGTTTAGCGGGGGGAACACCGGGGAG. Translation: CASSPALFSGGNTGE. The complete CDR3 protein is CASSPALFSGGNTGELFF.

The table lists this clone with many counts. The read ends 3 residues before the CDR3 terminus; that terminus is restored from the germline J gene. The V call is TRBV7-3, the J call TRBJ2-2; the D gene is possibly TRBD2 (7 bases). Germline-derived CDR1 and CDR2 are SGHTA and FQGTGA. V was clipped by 10 bases and J by 4 bases, with 19 bases between them. This CDR3 contains 15 residues. The CDR3 is CATPKGGVSTGELFF. Partial CDR3 DNA: TGTGCCACCCCTAAAGGGGGGGTGAGCACCGGGGAG.